This T cell receptor (beta chain) was profiled in a study of blood T cell repertoires in COVID-19. Participants were aged about 18 to 89 years from around 25 US areas. As originally analysed: Cell counts per sample came from amplifying reference gene primers. TCRdb's copy holds only in-frame clones and misses some; the assay was immunoSEQ multiplex PCR. V and J calls and clone size are copied from that table; D and trimming were computed from the DNA. This table has about 200,000 clones, around 81% appearing once. V was trimmed by 6 bases and J by 5 bases, leaving 19 bases between them. The CDR3 length is 15 residues. In germline, CDR1 is SEHNR, CDR2 FQNEAQ (reference sequence).

The J gene is TRBJ1-1, the V gene TRBV7-9; the D gene is possibly TRBD1 (5 bases). The origin of this receptor is a woman in her forties or fifties with acute COVID-19. The sequencing input was PBMCs or T cells enriched from blood (not recorded which). CDR3 loop: CASSSQGYRLTEAFF. The DNA of the CDR3 is TGTGCCAGCAGTTCACAAGGGTACAGGTTGACTGAAGCTTTCTTT.